This T cell receptor beta chain was sequenced during a study of cytomegalovirus exposure and HLA in healthy donors. Study details: The roughly 120 validation repertoires, a later analysis reported, used the same platform as the 666 first-cohort repertoires.

Germline V gives CDR1 MDHEN, CDR2 SYDVKM. V was pared by 3 bases and J by 2 bases, with 14 bases between. This CDR3 has 15 residues. Only in-frame clones appear in the TCRdb table, and some are missing; sequencing was by immunoSEQ multiplex PCR. The sample contains fewer than 200,000 clones, 85% of which appear only once. The origin of this receptor is a man aged 18-30 years in good health and CMV-seropositive. The chain has TRBV28 and TRBJ2-7; D gene unclear. Material for sequencing was PBMCs. The CDR3 nucleotides are TGTGCCAGCAGTTTTGCCAGGTCCAAAACCTACGAGCAGTACTTC. This sequence encodes CASSFARSKTYEQYF.